This T cell receptor (beta chain) was identified during a study of human T cells and chemical hapten exposure. Time point meaning: pre-sensitization, week 0. Described treatment: therapeutic diphenylcyclopropenone sensitization with weekly scalp DPC. Unfractionated whole blood was the source of the extracted total RNA. The sample holds a few counts of this clonotype. TCRdb re-called the RACE reads with MiXCR, one entry per CDR3 protein. The sample shows some 49,000 distinct CDR3 sequences, around a tenth of them seen only once. The CDR3 length is 18 residues. Deletions cut 4 bases from V and 5 bases from J, with 22 bases between. Per germline, CDR1 SGDLS and CDR2 YYNGEE.

This chain joins TRBV9 and TRBJ1-6; weak D call: TRBD1 (5 bases). The TCR sequence derives from a woman in her 30s with alopecia areata. Some clones in this sample may be carry-over from other donors' samples. Sequenced here: whole blood, sampled in connection with sensitization to the hapten diphenylcyclopropenone (DPC). This chain's CDR3 is CASSQGRGGVSNNSPLHF. CDR3 DNA sequence: TGTGCCAGCAGCCAAGGCCGGGGGGGGGTGAGCAATAATTCACCCCTCCACTTT.